The clone carrying this T cell receptor beta chain was observed a few times. No antigen is known for it. The CDR3 length is 15 residues. Trimming cost V 4 bases and J 7 bases, with 16 bases left between them. Germline V lookup: CDR1 MGHRA, CDR2 YSYEKL. The investigators amplified TCR beta CDR3 regions from RNA transcripts. During a first-round RT-PCR of the TCR CDR3, the HTBI primer set was used. Using its own MiXCR run on the multiplex PCR reads, TCRdb lists one record per CDR3 protein. The sample yields about 350,000 distinct CDR3 sequences, around 18% seen once. This record comes from a study of T cells in Graves' hyperthyroidism and ophthalmopathy. Regarding the study as a whole: The majority of expanded thyroid clonotypes above 0.001 also appeared in blood.

The receptor was isolated from a woman aged 40 to 55 with Graves' ophthalmopathy. The V and J genes are TRBV4-1 and TRBJ2-2; perhaps D is TRBD1 or TRBD2 (5 bases each). The sample was blood. The CDR3 here is CASSPDWPGGGELFF. The CDR3 DNA sequence: TGCGCCAGCAGCCCGGACTGGCCTGGGGGCGGGGAGCTGTTTTTT.